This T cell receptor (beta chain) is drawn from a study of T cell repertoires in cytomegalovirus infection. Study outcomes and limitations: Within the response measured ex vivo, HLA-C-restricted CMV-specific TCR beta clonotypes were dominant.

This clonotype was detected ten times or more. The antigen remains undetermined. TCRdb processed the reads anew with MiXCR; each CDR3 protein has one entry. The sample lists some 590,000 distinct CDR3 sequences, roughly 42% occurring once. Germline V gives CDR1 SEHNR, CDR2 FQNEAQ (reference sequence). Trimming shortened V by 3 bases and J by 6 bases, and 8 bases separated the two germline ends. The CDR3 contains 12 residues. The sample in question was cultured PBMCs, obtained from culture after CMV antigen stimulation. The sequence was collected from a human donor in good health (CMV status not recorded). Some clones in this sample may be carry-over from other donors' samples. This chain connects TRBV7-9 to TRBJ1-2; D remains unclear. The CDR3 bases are TGTGCCAGCAGCTTGATCCGACATGGCTACACCTTC. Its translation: CASSLIRHGYTF.